This T cell receptor (beta chain) was retrieved from a study of cytomegalovirus exposure and HLA in healthy donors. Broader study findings: Cytomegalovirus-associated TCR beta chains were listed, numbering approximately 150.

In the PCR, 60 Vbeta and 13 Jbeta primers were used. Sequencing used immunoSEQ multiplex PCR; TCRdb keeps in-frame clones, though not all of them. The profile shows 160,000 or so clones, about 82% of them singletons. This clone was found a few times. Its target is unknown. Samples came from healthy bone marrow donors. The CDR3 spans 15 residues. Germline V gene sequence: CDR1 KGHSH, CDR2 LQKENI. The V and J ends lost 4 bases and 0 bases respectively, with 10 bases between them. V usage is TRBV18 and J usage is TRBJ2-1; unclear D gene. This receptor was obtained from a woman aged 25 to 45 in good health and CMV-seropositive. The sequencing sample was made of PBMCs. CDR3 coding DNA: TGTGCCAGCTCACTTGGGCAAATCTCCTACAATGAGCAGTTCTTC. Amino acid sequence: CASSLGQISYNEQFF.